In its sample, the clone carrying this TCR beta chain was seen many times. The CDR3 is 16 residues long. The germline gives CDR1 MNHEY, CDR2 SMNVEV (reference sequence). The V end was cut by 8 bases, the J end by 10 bases, with 29 bases between. The sample originates from a study of regulatory T cells in long-lasting Graves disease. As for time point: newly diagnosed GD, antithyroid drugs for less than 3 months. RNA extracted from PBMCs served as the sequencing template. Assembly of TCR beta libraries relied on iRepertoire HTBI primers together with Arm-PCR of CDR3 regions. Authors' analysis steps: Identification of gene segments yielded some 60 TRBV and more than eleven TRBJ across samples. TCRdb re-derived calls from the multiplex PCR reads in MiXCR, one entry per CDR3 protein. The V and J calls shown here were made by TCRdb, not taken from the authors' results. The sample contains approximately 540,000 distinct CDR3 sequences, around 13% of which appear only once.

In addition, the sample was reused for a study of T cells in Graves' hyperthyroidism and ophthalmopathy. That work contributes: Lactation, pregnancy, other autoimmune disease or uncontrolled infection led to exclusion of patients. Ophthalmopathy was separated from stable hyperthyroidism by a 13 V-J model.

The sample here was peripheral blood mononuclear cells (PBMCs), taken at new diagnosis, from a patient treated with antithyroid drugs. V gene TRBV27 combines with J gene TRBJ1-2; D gene ambiguous. This TCR was recovered from a woman aged 25 to 39 with Graves disease. The CDR3 DNA reads as TGTGCCAGCGGTTCATGGTTGGCCGGGAATTGGGCTATCTACACCTTC. Amino acids: CASGSWLAGNWAIYTF.